This T cell receptor beta chain stems from a study of cytomegalovirus exposure and HLA in healthy donors. Overall study: A previous analysis identified 117 million unique TCR beta sequences derived from 180 million or so T cells. Study-wide findings and caveats: A later analysis revealed that TCR association rates differed between HLA loci, peaking at DRB1 and bottoming out at HLA-C. In a later analysis, more than 15,000 TCR beta sequences were associated with HLA alleles at 0.05 false discovery rate.

PCR amplification relied on 60 Vbeta primers (plus 13 Jbeta primers). Method: immunoSEQ multiplex PCR; TCRdb's copy keeps in-frame clones and lacks some. The sample comprises about 82,000 clones, 65% to 85% of which are singletons, and about 3.1% rests with the top ten. Comments on this clone: Antigen: not known.

The sample consisted of PBMCs. This clonotype was sampled from a man over 45 in good health and CMV-seronegative.

CDR3 sequence: CASNPAAGSGNTEAFF. The CDR3, as DNA: TGTGCCAGTAACCCGGCTGCAGGGTCCGGGAACACTGAAGCTTTCTTT. The gene calls are TRBV19 and TRBJ1-1; D is possibly TRBD1 (5 bases). Trimming shortened V by 7 bases and J by 1 base, and 19 bases separated the two germline ends. The germline V gene has CDR1 LNHDA and CDR2 SQIVND (reference sequence). This CDR3 region has 16 residues.